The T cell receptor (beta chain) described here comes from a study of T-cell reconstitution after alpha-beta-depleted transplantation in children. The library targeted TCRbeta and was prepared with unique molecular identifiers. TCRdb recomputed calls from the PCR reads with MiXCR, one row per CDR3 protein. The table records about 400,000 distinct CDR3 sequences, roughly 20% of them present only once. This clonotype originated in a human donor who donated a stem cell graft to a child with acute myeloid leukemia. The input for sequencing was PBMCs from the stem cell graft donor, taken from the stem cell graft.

CDR3 protein: CASSLASPNEQFF. The DNA for the CDR3 is TGTGCCAGCAGCTTAGCTTCCCCCAATGAGCAGTTCTTC. This chain links TRBV13 with TRBJ2-1; D uncertain. The CDR3 is 13 residues long. V lost 1 base and J 6 bases, leaving 7 bases between the germline ends. Looked up from germline, CDR1 is PRHDT and CDR2 is FYEKMQ (reference sequence).